A selection of T cell receptor beta chains follows, all from one sample in a study of beta chain features in type 1 diabetes. TCRdb's table, derived via immunoSEQ multiplex PCR, lists solely in-frame clones and lacks some. Of about 28,000 clones in the sample, around three fifths were seen once. The source material was Tregs from blood. All receptors come from a young woman with type 1 diabetes. Both conserved end residues are part of each CDR3. Fields, in order: clone size, V gene, J gene, D gene, CDR3 DNA, CDR3 protein. D genes are given only for firm matches. Clone size is given for some rows only: seen once, a few or many times, or a class if the clone is expanded.

few	TRBV10-3	TRBJ2-1	-	TGTGCCATCAGCCGAGGGTCAGCGTCTCTGTCCTACAATGAGCAGTTCTTC	CAISRGSASLSYNEQFF
few	TRBV6-5	TRBJ2-1	-	TGTGCCAGCAGTTACTCCCAGGGTTACTTCAATGAGCAGTTCTTC	CASSYSQGYFNEQFF
few	TRBV29-1	TRBJ2-1	-	TGCAGCGTTGGGCAGTGGCCCTACAATGAGCAGTTCTTC	CSVGQWPYNEQFF
-	TRBV6-1	TRBJ1-2	-	TGTGCCAGCAGTGAGTGGGGAGAGGGTAATGGCTACACCTTC	CASSEWGEGNGYTF
-	TRBV9	TRBJ2-1	TRBD2	TGTGCCAGCAGCGTGGCCCCCACAGCGGGAGGAGGCTACAATGAGCAGTTCTTC	CASSVAPTAGGGYNEQFF
-	TRBV27	TRBJ2-2	TRBD2	TGTGCCAGCGTGAGCGGGGCGAACACCGGGGAGCTGTTTTTT	CASVSGANTGELFF
-	TRBV27	TRBJ2-1	-	TGTGCCAGCGGCGGCCAGGGGTCGAGTGAGCAGTTCTTC	CASGGQGSSEQFF
few	TRBV5-1	TRBJ2-7	TRBD2	TGCGCCAGCAGCTGGGGTGGGACTAGCGGGATGTACGAGCAGTACTTC	CASSWGGTSGMYEQYF
-	TRBV7-9	TRBJ2-5	TRBD2	TGTGCCAGCAGCTTAGTGGGAGGGGAAGAGACCCAGTACTTC	CASSLVGGEETQYF
-	TRBV4-1	TRBJ2-7	-	TGCGCCAGCAGCCCCTCTCCCACCAAATCCTACGAGCAGTACTTC	CASSPSPTKSYEQYF
-	TRBV7-9	TRBJ2-5	TRBD2	TGTGCCAGCAGCTTCACAACCGGGACTAGCTTTGAGACCCAGTACTTC	CASSFTTGTSFETQYF
-	TRBV7-3	TRBJ2-3	TRBD2	TGTGCCAGCAGCCTACGACTAGCGGGAGGGAGCACAGATACGCAGTATTTT	CASSLRLAGGSTDTQYF
-	TRBV7-2	TRBJ1-3	-	TGTGCCAGCAGCGCGCTTAGCTCTGGAAACACCATATATTTT	CASSALSSGNTIYF
few	TRBV18	TRBJ1-6	TRBD1	TGTGCCAGCTCACCGCCGGGACAGGTCGATTCACCCCTCCACTTT	CASSPPGQVDSPLHF
-	TRBV29-1	TRBJ2-7	TRBD1	TGCAGCGTTGAGCGTCGCGGTACAGGGGATCGGCAGTACTTC	CSVERRGTGDRQYF
once	TRBV4-2	TRBJ2-3	-	TGTGCCAGCAGCCAAGTGGCAGGGAGCACAGATACGCAGTATTTT	CASSQVAGSTDTQYF
-	TRBV18	TRBJ2-3	TRBD1	TGTGCCAGCTCACGGGACAGGGGAGGAGATACGCAGTATTTT	CASSRDRGGDTQYF
-	TRBV6-6	TRBJ1-5	-	TGTGCCAGCAGTTACTCGAACGCGGGACGGCCCCAGCATTTT	CASSYSNAGRPQHF
-	TRBV5-1	TRBJ2-1	TRBD1	TGCGCCAGCAGCTTGTCGGCAGGGGGCTCCTACAATGAGCAGTTCTTC	CASSLSAGGSYNEQFF
few	TRBV7-9	TRBJ2-2	TRBD1	TGTGCCAGCAGCTACACAGGGGGCACCGGGGAGCTGTTTTTT	CASSYTGGTGELFF
once	TRBV7-8	TRBJ2-2	TRBD1	TGTGCCAGCAGCTTAAGGACAGGGGTCACCGGGGAGCTGTTTTTT	CASSLRTGVTGELFF
-	TRBV6-1	TRBJ2-7	TRBD1	TGTGCCAGCAATACACGACAGGGGGCTTCCTACGAGCAGTACTTC	CASNTRQGASYEQYF
-	TRBV6-1	TRBJ2-5	-	TGTGCCAGCAGTGAAGCAGGGAGGCAAGAGACCCAGTACTTC	CASSEAGRQETQYF
few	TRBV30	TRBJ2-7	-	TGTGCCTGGAGTAGCCAGGGGTACGAGCAGTACTTC	CAWSSQGYEQYF
-	TRBV10-3	TRBJ2-1	TRBD2	TGTGCCATCAGGACTAGCGGTTACAATGAGCAGTTCTTC	CAIRTSGYNEQFF
-	TRBV19	TRBJ1-1	-	TGTGCCAGTAGTGGTCAGGTTTTAAACACTGAAGCTTTCTTT	CASSGQVLNTEAFF
few	TRBV18	TRBJ1-1	TRBD1	TGTGCCAGCTCACCATGGGGGACAGGGGAAGCTTTCTTT	CASSPWGTGEAFF
-	TRBV5-4	TRBJ2-5	-	TGTGCCAGCAGCTTCGTAGGGGCGGAGACCCAGTACTTC	CASSFVGAETQYF
-	TRBV2	TRBJ2-3	TRBD1	TGTGCCAGCAGCTTACAGGGGATCCGCACAGATACGCAGTATTTT	CASSLQGIRTDTQYF
medium-sized	TRBV7-7	TRBJ2-3	TRBD2	TGTGCTAGCAGCCCGGGACTAGCGGGAGTATCAGATACGCAGTATTTT	CASSPGLAGVSDTQYF
-	TRBV19	TRBJ2-1	TRBD2	TGTGCCAGTAGTGGCGGGAGGGACAATGAGCAGTTCTTC	CASSGGRDNEQFF
-	TRBV21-1	TRBJ2-1	-	TGTGCCAGCAGCAACCCGGGACTAGCGGGAGATGATGAGCAGTTCTTC	CASSNPGLAGDDEQFF
few	TRBV7-8	TRBJ2-3	-	TGTGCCAGCAGCTTAGAGTTGAGGGGCACAGATACGCAGTATTTT	CASSLELRGTDTQYF
-	TRBV28	TRBJ1-2	-	TGTGCCAGCAGTTTTGGGCCCAACTATGGCTACACCTTC	CASSFGPNYGYTF
-	TRBV28	TRBJ2-1	-	TGTGCCAGCAGTTTGGCGGACTCCTACAATGAGCAGTTCTTC	CASSLADSYNEQFF
-	TRBV7-9	TRBJ2-1	-	TGTGCCTGGAAGCGGGTAGACAATGAGCAGTTCTTC	CAWKRVDNEQFF
-	TRBV29-1	TRBJ1-1	TRBD1	TGCAGCGTTGGGGACAGGGCCTCAGCTTTCTTT	CSVGDRASAFF
-	TRBV6-5	TRBJ1-4	TRBD1	TGTGCCAGCAGGAACCCGGGACAGGGAGGTGAAAAACTGTTTTTT	CASRNPGQGGEKLFF
-	TRBV18	TRBJ1-1	TRBD1	TGTGCCAGCTCACAAGGGACAGGGGCTAACACTGAAGCTTTCTTT	CASSQGTGANTEAFF
few	TRBV7-9	TRBJ2-1	TRBD2	TGTGCCAGCAGGAGCTCGGGTAGCGGGAGGAGTCAGTTCTTC	CASRSSGSGRSQFF
-	TRBV9	TRBJ2-3	-	TGTGCCAGCAGCGTAGGCGGTAGCACAGATACGCAGTATTTT	CASSVGGSTDTQYF
once	TRBV30	TRBJ1-4	TRBD1	TGTGCCTGGAGCCCCGGGGGACAGGGCGCAACTAATGAAAAACTGTTTTTT	CAWSPGGQGATNEKLFF
once	TRBV20-1	TRBJ1-5	-	TGCAGTGCACAGGGCAATCAGCCCCAGCATTTT	CSAQGNQPQHF
-	TRBV7-9	TRBJ1-1	-	TGTGCCAGCAGCGTCACAGGAAACACTGAAGCTTTCTTT	CASSVTGNTEAFF
-	TRBV5-1	TRBJ2-3	TRBD2	TGCGCCAGCAGCTTAGGACTAGCGGAGAGCACAGATACGCAGTATTTT	CASSLGLAESTDTQYF
-	TRBV7-6	TRBJ2-1	-	TGTGCCAGCAGCTTAGCGGTGGGAGCGTCCTACAATGAGCAGTTCTTC	CASSLAVGASYNEQFF
-	TRBV18	TRBJ2-1	TRBD2	TGTGCCAGCTCACCACCTTTAGCGGGAGCGGTTTACAATGAGCAGTTCTTC	CASSPPLAGAVYNEQFF
few	TRBV28	TRBJ2-7	TRBD1	TGTGCCAGCAGCCGGACCGGGACAGGGTCCTACGAGCAGTACTTC	CASSRTGTGSYEQYF
-	TRBV11-1	TRBJ1-1	-	TGTGCCAGCAGCTTGTTATCTTTGAACACTGAAGCTTTCTTT	CASSLLSLNTEAFF
-	TRBV28	TRBJ2-7	TRBD2	TGTGCCAGCGGTCTAGCGGGATATTACTCCTACGAGCAGTACTTC	CASGLAGYYSYEQYF
-	TRBV5-1	TRBJ2-2	-	TGCGCCAGCAGAGGACAGTTTCGGGACGGGGAGCTGTTTTTT	CASRGQFRDGELFF
-	TRBV19	TRBJ2-2	-	TGTGCCAGTAGTACCCGACGGTTCACAGACACCGGGGAGCTGTTTTTT	CASSTRRFTDTGELFF
once	TRBV10-3	TRBJ1-2	-	TGTGCCATCAACTTGGGGGGAGCCTACACCTTC	CAINLGGAYTF